A single sample is the source of the 20 T cell receptor beta chains below, sequenced in a study of blood T cell repertoires in COVID-19. Sequencing was performed with immunoSEQ multiplex PCR; in TCRdb, only in-frame clones are kept and a portion is missing. The sample includes about 190,000 clones, approximately 80% of them seen just once. The sample comprised peripheral blood. These receptors all come from a human donor in a cohort sampled during active COVID-19.

This clone was detected only once. The chain combines TRBV9 with TRBJ1-2; D remains ambiguous. Deletions cut 4 bases from V and 5 bases from J, with 12 bases between. CDR1 and CDR2 (germline): SGDLS, YYNGEE. The CDR3 contains 13 residues. The CDR3 coding sequence is TGTGCCAGCAGCCCCGCGGGTCCTTATGGCTACACCTTC. Its translation is CASSPAGPYGYTF.

As regards this clone: Germline is not matched at one junction end, which may reflect a read error. The chain uses TRBV3-1 (or the pseudogene TRBV3-2) and TRBJ1-2; TRBD1 might be the D (6 bases). Germline loops: CDR1 LGHDT, CDR2 YNNKEL (reference sequence). The CDR3 runs 16 residues. The CDR3 sequence is CASSQLQRGPAGALDF. The DNA of the CDR3 is TGTGCCAGCAGCCAATTACAAAGAGGGCCTGCGGGGGCCCTCGACTTC.

This chain uses TRBV2 with TRBJ2-7; D unclear. Germline V gene sequence: CDR1 SNHLY, CDR2 FYNNEI. V lost 2 bases and J lost 5, with 4 bases in between. CDR3 size: 11 residues. The CDR3 DNA is TGTGCCAGCAGTGAACTCGACGAGCAGTACTTC. It encodes CASSELDEQYF.

This clone occurred many times. The chain uses TRBV5-8 and TRBJ1-6; D uncertain. V was clipped by 1 base and J by 11 bases, with 7 bases between them. Germline V gene sequence: CDR1 SGHTS, CDR2 YDEGEE. The CDR3 has 12 residues. The CDR3 protein is CASSLLRAPLHF. CDR3 nucleotide sequence: TGTGCCAGCAGCTTGCTTCGTGCACCCCTCCACTTT.

This clone showed up just a few times. The chain combines TRBV7-8 with TRBJ1-2, with 7 bases lining up with TRBD1. V lost 3 bases and J lost 7; bases outside the gene matches: 11. This CDR3 is 15 amino acids long. Germline CDR1 reads SGHVS; CDR2 reads FQNEAQ. The CDR3 spells CASSFTDRSWGGYTF. For the CDR3, the DNA is TGTGCCAGCAGCTTCACGGACAGGTCGTGGGGTGGCTACACCTTC.

In DNA, the CDR3 is TGTGCCAGCAGCTTGGGAACAGGGGAAGAGACCCAGTACTTC. Translated: CASSLGTGEETQYF. J is TRBJ2-5 and V is TRBV5-6; TRBD1 agrees at 7 bases. The CDR3 is 14 amino acids. The germline CDR1 and CDR2 sequences are SGHDT and YYEEEE. V shed 0 bases, J shed 3 bases, and the junction held 2 bases outside the gene matches.

The rearrangement uses TRBV7-8 and TRBJ2-3; no clear D gene. The CDR3 length is 16 residues. Germline loops: CDR1 SGHVS, CDR2 FQNEAQ. Trimming took off 1 base at V and 3 bases at J, with 14 bases between the two ends. The CDR3 protein is CASSLVAGKVTDTQYF. In DNA form, the CDR3 reads TGTGCCAGCAGCTTAGTGGCAGGAAAAGTAACAGATACGCAGTATTTT.

This sequence joins TRBV5-4 and TRBJ2-3; a possible D gene is TRBD2 (7 bases). CDR3 length: 15 residues. V lost 3 bases and J 3 bases, leaving 14 bases between the germline ends. Germline CDR1 SGHNT, CDR2 YYREEE (reference sequence). The CDR3, as DNA: TGTGCCAGCAGCTCCGGAGGGGGGGAAACAGATACGCAGTATTTT. Its translation: CASSSGGGETDTQYF.

The chain combines TRBV28 with TRBJ2-3, with D unresolved. Trimming took 6 bases from V and 2 from J, leaving 15 bases between them. Germline CDR1 reads MDHEN; CDR2 reads SYDVKM. This CDR3 is built from 15 residues. As DNA, the CDR3 is TGTGCCAGCAGCCTTACAGCACTCCCCACAGATACGCAGTATTTT. This encodes CASSLTALPTDTQYF.

The chain employs TRBV6-5 and TRBJ1-3; maybe TRBD1 (5 bases). With 6 bases removed from V and 0 bases from J, the gap between germline ends came to 12 bases. Germline V gives CDR1 MNHEY, CDR2 SVGAGI. The CDR3 has 15 amino acids. CDR3 DNA sequence: TGTGCCAGCAGACGCGGGACCCTCTCTGGAAACACCATATATTTT. Encoded protein: CASRRGTLSGNTIYF.

J is TRBJ2-7 and V is TRBV5-1; 8 nucleotides align to TRBD1. CDR3 length: 12 amino acids. The ends lost 1 base at V and 7 bases at J; junction bases unmatched: 1. Germline values: CDR1 SGHRS, CDR2 YFSETQ. The CDR3 region has the DNA TGCGCCAGCAGCTTGACAGGGGGAGAGCAGTACGTC. Translated, it gives CASSLTGGEQYV.

Concerning this clone: The junction and the germline gene differ at one end; a read error may be behind it. The rearrangement links TRBV18 to TRBJ2-7; D not certain. The germline gives CDR1 KGHSH, CDR2 LQKENI. This CDR3 comprises 17 residues. DNA of the CDR3: TGTGCCAGCTCCCCACCACTTCGATTAGGCAGGCACTACGAGCAGTACTTC. Translation: CASSPPLRLGRHYEQYF.

The chain couples TRBV4-2 to TRBJ1-1; possibly TRBD1 for D (5 bases). Germline loops: CDR1 LGHNA, CDR2 YNFKEQ. The CDR3 contains 18 residues. The ends were cut back, 0 bases at V and 3 bases at J, with 20 bases in the middle. The CDR3 DNA reads as TGTGCCAGCAGCCAAGAGGGGGGAGGGGCCCTTTCCTACACTGAAGCTTTCTTT. It yields the protein CASSQEGGGALSYTEAFF.

This clone was seen just once. CDR3 sequence: CASSLVQDQPQHF. The CDR3 bases are TGTGCCAGCAGCTTAGTCCAGGATCAGCCCCAGCATTTT. The rearrangement uses TRBV7-2 and TRBJ1-5; D not resolved. The CDR3 length is 13 residues. Trimming stripped 1 base from V and 5 bases from J, with 6 bases between. The germline V gene encodes CDR1 SGHTA and CDR2 FQGNSA.

The gene calls are TRBV4-2 and TRBJ1-3; TRBD1 matches at 8 bases. Trimming at V came to 2 bases and at J to 3 bases, leaving 3 bases not matched to a gene. The CDR3 sequence is 15 residues long. Germline V gives CDR1 LGHNA, CDR2 YNFKEQ. The CDR3 sequence: CASSQPGQVGNTIYF. The CDR3 DNA sequence: TGTGCCAGCAGCCAACCGGGACAGGTTGGAAACACCATATATTTT.

CDR3 sequence reads: CASSLGAGKYGYTF. CDR3 nucleotide sequence: TGTGCCAGCAGTTTAGGGGCAGGAAAGTATGGCTACACCTTC. V usage is TRBV28 and J usage is TRBJ1-2; a possible D gene is TRBD1 (5 bases). Germline CDR1 is MDHEN and CDR2 is SYDVKM. Trimming left V 2 bases short and J 5 bases short, with 12 bases between. This CDR3 has 14 residues.

The gene calls are TRBV28 and TRBJ1-1, with 7 bases that match TRBD1. Germline V lookup: CDR1 MDHEN, CDR2 SYDVKM. The J segment lost 3 bases and the V segment lost 6 bases, leaving 10 bases of the junction unmatched. The CDR3 contains 15 residues. CDR3: CASSLAAGGDTEAFF. In DNA form, the CDR3 reads TGTGCCAGCAGCTTGGCGGCAGGGGGAGACACTGAAGCTTTCTTT. Complete variable domain (other parts from reference TRBV28 and TRBJ1-1): DVKVTQSSRYLVKRTGEKVFLECVQDMDHENMFWYRQDPGLGLRLIYFSYDVKMKEKGDIPEGYSVSREKKERFSLILESASTNQTSMYLCASSLAAGGDTEAFFGQGTRLTVV.

This chain links TRBV5-1 with TRBJ2-5, with 9 positions matching TRBD1. After removal of 4 bases from V and 5 bases from J, the junction contained 12 bases not matched to a gene. The CDR3 has 16 residues. CDR1 is SGHRS and CDR2 is YFSETQ in the germline V gene. In DNA form, the CDR3 reads TGCGCCAGCAGCAGAGCGGACAGGGGAAGTTTGGAGACCCAGTACTTC. Protein product: CASSRADRGSLETQYF.

The gene calls are TRBV14 and TRBJ1-2, with D maybe TRBD1 (6 bases). This CDR3 spans 15 amino acids. Germline V gene data show CDR1 as SGHDN and CDR2 as FVKESK. V gave up 0 bases and J gave up 4 bases, with 12 bases separating them. The CDR3, as DNA: TGTGCCAGCAGCCAAGACCCGGGACACCTCTATGGCTACACCTTC. It translates to CASSQDPGHLYGYTF.

The chain employs TRBV9 and TRBJ1-5, with D perhaps matching TRBD1 (5 bases). Trimming took off 0 bases at V and 5 bases at J, with 9 bases between the two ends. This CDR3 has 14 residues. CDR1 SGDLS and CDR2 YYNGEE come from the germline V gene. CDR3 in amino acids: CASSVAGLDQPQHF. DNA of the CDR3: TGTGCCAGCAGCGTAGCAGGGCTTGATCAGCCCCAGCATTTT.